The clone carrying this TCR beta chain was seen only a few times. Its matching antigen is unknown. The data stem from a study of blood T cells in healthy people across ages. Study conclusions and caveats: Greater diversity and more naive CD4+ cells were seen in long-lived donors than in aged donors. The unsorted PBMCs prevented any conclusive comparison of naive versus antigen-experienced cells.

For the second PCR, which ran for about 7 to 11 cycles, a sample-barcoded 5' primer and a J-beta primer mix were used. Using its own MiXCR run on the 5' RACE reads, TCRdb lists one record per CDR3 protein. The sample records some 1 million distinct CDR3 sequences, 35% to 55% being singletons. The TCR sequence derives from a woman in her sixties in good health. The sequencing sample was made of blood.

For the CDR3, the DNA is TGTGCCTGGAGTGGCGGGGGCAGCTATGGCTACACCTTC. Translating it yields CAWSGGGSYGYTF. J is TRBJ1-2 and V is TRBV30, with D possibly being TRBD1 (6 bases). CDR1 GTSNPN and CDR2 SVGIG come from the germline V gene (reference sequence). This CDR3 spans 13 amino acids. V was clipped by 1 base and J by 4 bases, with 10 bases between them.